A single sample gave rise to the 15 T cell receptor beta chains below, sequenced in a study of T cells in Graves' hyperthyroidism and ophthalmopathy. Amplified TCR beta CDR3 regions derived from RNA transcripts. Using the HTBI primer set, a first-round RT-PCR was run on the TCR CDR3. From the multiplex PCR reads, TCRdb called clonotypes with MiXCR, one entry per CDR3 protein. This sample has fewer than 500,000 distinct CDR3 sequences, with around 15% found just once. Material: blood. These receptor sequences come from a woman aged 25 to 39 with Graves' ophthalmopathy.

This clonotype has ten or more counts. The chain combines TRBV30 with TRBJ2-2; TRBD2 agrees at 7 bases. Germline assignment: CDR1 GTSNPN and CDR2 SVGIG (reference sequence). This CDR3 region has 14 residues. Trimming at V came to 3 bases and at J to 3 bases, leaving 4 bases not matched to a gene. The CDR3: CAWRWGGYTGELFF. In DNA form, the CDR3 reads TGTGCCTGGAGATGGGGGGGGTACACCGGGGAGCTGTTTTTT.

In its sample, this clonotype was seen many times. V is TRBV28 and J is TRBJ2-3, with 10 positions matching TRBD2. Germline CDR1 is MDHEN and CDR2 is SYDVKM. Trimming removed 8 bases from V and 10 bases from J; junction bases left unmatched: 12. The CDR3 has 14 amino acids. CDR3 sequence reads: CASRKAGGPIAQYF. In DNA, the CDR3 is TGTGCCAGCCGGAAAGCGGGGGGGCCTATAGCGCAGTATTTT.

This clonotype was detected many times. V and J are TRBV3-1 and TRBJ1-2; D is undetermined. V was pared by 4 bases and J by 4 bases, with 16 bases between. The CDR3 loop spans 15 amino acids. CDR1 is LGHDT and CDR2 is YNNKEL in the germline V gene (reference sequence). This chain's CDR3 is CASSPEEARTYGYTF. The CDR3 region has the DNA TGTGCCAGCAGCCCCGAAGAGGCAAGGACCTATGGCTACACCTTC.

This clonotype was observed at least ten times. The chain couples TRBV27 to TRBJ2-3; tentative D call: TRBD2 (7 bases). This CDR3 region has 15 residues. Germline assignment: CDR1 MNHEY and CDR2 SMNVEV (reference sequence). Deletions cut 5 bases from V and 2 bases from J, with 14 bases between. CDR3 DNA sequence: TGTGCCAGCAGTATACAGGGACTACCCACAGATACGCAGTATTTT. Translated, it gives CASSIQGLPTDTQYF.

This clonotype was counted only a few times. The rearrangement joins TRBV19 to TRBJ1-5, with 8 bases aligning to TRBD1. J lost 2 bases, V lost 2 bases, and 8 bases had no gene match. The CDR3 spans 17 residues. CDR1 is LNHDA and CDR2 is SQIVND in the germline V gene (reference sequence). The CDR3 loop reads CASSIPDRGAGNQPQHF. The CDR3 DNA is TGTGCCAGTAGTATACCCGACAGGGGCGCCGGCAATCAGCCCCAGCATTTT.

This clonotype appeared many times. V usage is TRBV12-3 or TRBV12-4 and J usage is TRBJ2-1; no firm D call. The CDR3 is 13 residues long. V was pared by 7 bases and J by 4 bases, with 11 bases between. DNA of the CDR3: TGTGCCAGCAACGTAGGGTCGTACAATGAGCAGTTCTTC. Translation: CASNVGSYNEQFF.

Comments on this clonotype: A much larger clone lies a single base off, so this may be a read error. V is TRBV5-4 and J is TRBJ1-5, with unresolved D. The CDR3 extends over 15 amino acids. CDR1 is SGHNT and CDR2 is YYREEE in the germline V gene (reference sequence). In DNA form, the CDR3 reads TGTGCCAGCAGCGTGGGAGGGAGCGCCAATCAGTCCCAGCATTTT. Its translation is CASSVGGSANQSQHF.

This clonotype was found many times. The V and J genes are TRBV18 and TRBJ1-5; possibly TRBD1 for D (5 bases). Germline-derived CDR1 and CDR2 are KGHSH and LQKENI. This CDR3 has 14 residues. The V gene lost 4 bases and the J gene lost 7 bases, with 14 bases spanning the gap. The CDR3 is CASSQDNSVQPQHF. CDR3 nucleotide sequence: TGTGCCAGCTCACAGGACAATTCAGTCCAGCCCCAGCATTTT.

This clonotype turned up a few times. This may arise from a read error, as a much more abundant clone is one base away. This sequence joins TRBV2 and TRBJ1-3; 10 bases agree with TRBD1. In germline, CDR1 is SNHLY, CDR2 FYNNEI. The CDR3 extends over 13 amino acids. The DNA for the CDR3 is TGTGTCAGCAGAGAGACAGGGGGCAACACCATATATTTT. Translating gives CVSRETGGNTIYF.

This clonotype was seen ten or more times. The chain combines TRBV2 with TRBJ2-5, with D uncertain. The CDR3 covers 14 residues. V lost 3 bases and J 1 base, leaving 9 bases between the germline ends. From germline, CDR1 is SNHLY and CDR2 FYNNEI. CDR3 in amino acids: CASSDDRAQETQYF. As DNA, the CDR3 is TGTGCCAGCAGTGACGACCGCGCCCAAGAGACCCAGTACTTC. Variable domain in full (rest from reference TRBV2 and TRBJ2-5): EPEVTQTPSHQVTQMGQEVILRCVPISNHLYFYWYRQILGQKVEFLVSFYNNEISEKSEIFDDQFSVERPDGSNFTLKIRSTKLEDSAMYFCASSDDRAQETQYFGPGTRLLVL.

At least ten counts were recorded for this clonotype. This sequence joins TRBV18 and TRBJ2-7; D may be TRBD1 (6 bases). V lost 2 bases and J 7 bases, leaving 12 bases between the germline ends. Germline lookup yields CDR1 KGHSH and CDR2 LQKENI. The CDR3 totals 13 residues. As DNA, the CDR3 is TGTGCCAGCTCACCAATGGGGGCTGGAGAGCAGTACTTC. This sequence encodes CASSPMGAGEQYF.

This clonotype was seen many times. The chain has TRBV15 and TRBJ1-6; no firm D call. Germline V lookup: CDR1 LNHNV, CDR2 YYDKDF (reference sequence). The CDR3 runs 15 residues. V dropped 1 base and J dropped 8 bases, with 12 bases sitting between them. The CDR3 DNA sequence: TGTGCCACCAGCAGAGTCAGGCCGGTCGATTCACCCCTCCACTTT. It encodes CATSRVRPVDSPLHF.

This clonotype was observed many times. The V and J genes are TRBV2 and TRBJ2-6; D call uncertain. The CDR3 consists of 16 residues. The V and J ends lost 7 bases and 2 bases respectively, with 15 bases between them. Germline CDR1 SNHLY, CDR2 FYNNEI. Here the CDR3 reads CASTSGGEAGANVLTF. CDR3 in DNA: TGTGCCAGCACATCAGGTGGGGAAGCTGGGGCCAACGTCCTGACTTTC.

This clonotype was seen a few times. The rearrangement links TRBV9 to TRBJ1-2; the match to TRBD1 covers 11 bases. With 0 bases clipped from V and 7 bases from J, the junction kept 8 bases outside the gene matches. Germline V gene data show CDR1 as SGDLS and CDR2 as YYNGEE. The CDR3 is made up of 16 amino acids. This CDR3 reads CASSVAVSGTGGGYTF. CDR3 sequence (DNA): TGTGCCAGCAGCGTAGCCGTTTCCGGGACAGGGGGTGGCTACACCTTC.

CDR3 region: CASSVSGDTQETQYF. As DNA, the CDR3 is TGTGCCAGCAGCGTATCAGGGGACACCCAAGAGACCCAGTACTTC. The chain is built from TRBV9 and TRBJ2-5, with D tentatively TRBD1 (6 bases). Trimming removed 1 base at V and 1 base at J, with 11 bases between. This CDR3 has 15 residues. CDR1 is SGDLS, CDR2 YYNGEE, per germline.